The source of this T cell receptor (beta chain) is a study of CD8 T cells in acute hepatitis C reinfection. General study results and limits: Preferential TRBV04 and TRBV06 usage appeared in all groups and was not explained by the naive pool.

Time point denoted: acute HCV infection, within 168 days of estimated infection date. Hepatitis C virus-specific T cells were sequenced directly ex vivo without in vitro expansion. This CDR3 contains 17 residues. V dropped 6 bases and J dropped 0; count of bases not matched to a gene: 10. Germline V lookup: CDR1 MDHEN, CDR2 SYDVKM. Clones were sequenced by immunoSEQ multiplex PCR, and TCRdb holds only the in-frame ones, with some missing. The sample has some 1,000 clones; approximately 60% are singletons. The sample consisted of HCV NS3-1073 tetramer-sorted CD8+ T cells from PBMCs, taken during acute infection. The rearrangement uses TRBV28 and TRBJ2-5; 10 bases line up with TRBD1. This clonotype originated in a woman under 30 who spontaneously cleared hepatitis C infection. The CDR3 sequence is CASSLIPGTGDQETQYF. DNA of the CDR3: TGTGCCAGCAGCTTAATCCCCGGGACAGGGGACCAAGAGACCCAGTACTTC.